The clone carrying this TCR beta chain was detected only a few times. Its matching antigen is unknown. This sample was included in a study of cytomegalovirus exposure and HLA in healthy donors. Findings of the study overall: About 180 TCR beta chains were listed as cytomegalovirus-associated. In a later analysis, donors in an Asian-associated ancestry cluster reportedly had fewer N-insertions in productive TCRs than the cohort mean.

The PCR ran on 60 Vbeta and 13 Jbeta primers. Sequenced by immunoSEQ multiplex PCR; TCRdb stores in-frame clones only, minus some. The table includes over 95,000 clones, under 85% detected once. Germline V CDR1 and CDR2: LGHNA, YSLEER. The V and J ends lost 4 bases and 2 bases respectively, with 20 bases between them. This CDR3 has 17 residues. The origin of this receptor is a man aged 40-49 years in good health and CMV-seropositive. The chain recombines TRBV4-3 with TRBJ2-5, with D perhaps TRBD2 (6 bases). Specimen: PBMCs. CDR3 coding DNA: TGCGCCAGCAGCCGAAACCCCACGGCGGCGGGGCAAGAGACCCAGTACTTC. Amino acid sequence: CASSRNPTAAGQETQYF.